This T cell receptor (beta chain) derives from a study of monozygotic twins with inflammatory bowel disease. General study findings and limits: Compared with healthy twins, IBD patients shared fewer clonotypes with others, especially with disease activity. Telling apart the different T cell subtypes was not possible.

TCRdb reprocessed the 5' RACE reads and keeps a single row for each CDR3 protein, giving no DNA. The table for this sample gives more than 75,000 distinct CDR3 sequences. Turning to this clonotype: Its antigen is not known.

The CDR3 loop spans 13 amino acids. Germline V gene sequence: CDR1 SGHTA, CDR2 FQGNSA. This receptor was obtained from a human donor with ulcerative colitis or Crohn's disease, or a healthy co-twin of an affected twin (not recorded which). Sequenced material: blood. This chain uses TRBV7-2 with TRBJ2-7; TCRdb's assignment of TRBD1 cannot be checked, as there is no DNA. The CDR3 protein is CASSLFGTSEQYF.